The present T cell receptor beta chain was sequenced within a study of beta chain features in type 1 diabetes. About the study: Patients shared similar age, gender and cell yields with healthy donors. Study observations and caveats: In all four CD4+ subsets, TCRB CDR3 length was significantly, moderately reduced in type 1 diabetes.

Isolated RNA was reverse transcribed in full, so expressed TCRB transcripts were sequenced. Produced via immunoSEQ multiplex PCR; TCRdb's table is partial and in-frame only. The data contain 600,000 to 750,000 clones, 9.5% to 15% of them singletons. The J segment lost 7 bases and the V segment lost 3 bases, leaving 4 bases of the junction unmatched. CDR1 is GTSNPN, CDR2 SVGIG, per germline (reference sequence). The CDR3 covers 12 residues. Every donor provided one heparinised blood draw, which averaged around 110 mL. There are a few counts of this clone. The antigen is unknown. Material for sequencing was naive CD4+ T cells from blood. V and J are TRBV30 and TRBJ2-7; 9 positions match TRBD1. The source of this sequence is a man aged 30 to 39 with type 1 diabetes. This chain's CDR3 is CAWSQGTGEQYF. The CDR3 coding sequence is TGTGCCTGGAGCCAAGGGACAGGGGAGCAGTACTTC.